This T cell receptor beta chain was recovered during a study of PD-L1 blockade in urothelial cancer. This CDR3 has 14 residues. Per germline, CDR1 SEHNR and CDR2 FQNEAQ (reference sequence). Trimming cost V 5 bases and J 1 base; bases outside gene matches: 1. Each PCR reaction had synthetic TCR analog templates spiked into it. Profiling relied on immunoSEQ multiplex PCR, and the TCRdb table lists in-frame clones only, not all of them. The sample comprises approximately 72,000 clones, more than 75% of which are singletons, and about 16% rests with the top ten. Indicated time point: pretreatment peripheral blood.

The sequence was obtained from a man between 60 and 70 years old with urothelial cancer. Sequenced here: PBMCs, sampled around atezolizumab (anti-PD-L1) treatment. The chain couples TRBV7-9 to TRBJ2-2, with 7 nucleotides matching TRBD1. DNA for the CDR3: TGTGCCAGCAGCCGACAGGGGAACACCGGGGAGCTGTTTTTT. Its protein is CASSRQGNTGELFF. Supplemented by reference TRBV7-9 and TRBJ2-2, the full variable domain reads DTGVSQNPRHKITKRGQNVTFRCDPISEHNRLYWYRQTLGQGPEFLTYFQNEAQLEKSRLLSDRFSAERPKGSFSTLEIQRTEQGDSAMYLCASSRQGNTGELFFGEGSRLTVL.